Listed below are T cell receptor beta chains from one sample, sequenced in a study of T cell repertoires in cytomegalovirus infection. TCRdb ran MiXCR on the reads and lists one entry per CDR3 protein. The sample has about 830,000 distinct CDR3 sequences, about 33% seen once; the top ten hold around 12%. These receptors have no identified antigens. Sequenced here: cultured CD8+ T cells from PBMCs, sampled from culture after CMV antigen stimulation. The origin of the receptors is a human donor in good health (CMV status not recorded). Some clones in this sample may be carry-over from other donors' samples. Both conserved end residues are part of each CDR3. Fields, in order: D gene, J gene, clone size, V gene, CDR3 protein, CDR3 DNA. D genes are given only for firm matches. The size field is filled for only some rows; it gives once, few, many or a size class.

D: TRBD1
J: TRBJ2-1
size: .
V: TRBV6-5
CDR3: CASSYGRTGLNEQFF
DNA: TGTGCCAGCAGTTACGGAAGGACAGGGTTGAATGAGCAGTTCTTC

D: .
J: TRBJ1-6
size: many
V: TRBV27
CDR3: CASSLVFVGPRYSPLHF
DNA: TGTGCCAGCAGTTTGGTGTTCGTGGGCCCAAGGTATTCACCCCTCCACTTT

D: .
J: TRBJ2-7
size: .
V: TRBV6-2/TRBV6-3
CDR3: CASSSGFFYEQYF
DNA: TGTGCCAGCAGTAGCGGGTTCTTCTACGAGCAGTACTTC

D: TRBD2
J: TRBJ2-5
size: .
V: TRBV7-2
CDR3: CASDWGTSGQETQYF
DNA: TGTGCCAGCGACTGGGGGACTAGCGGGCAAGAGACCCAGTACTTC

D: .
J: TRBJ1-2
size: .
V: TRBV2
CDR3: CATDLGAGGYTF
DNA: TGTGCCACCGACCTCGGGGCAGGTGGCTACACCTTC

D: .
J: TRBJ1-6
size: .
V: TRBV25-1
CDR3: CASSETGDSSYNSPLHF
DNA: TGTGCCAGCAGTGAGACCGGCGACAGCTCCTATAATTCACCCCTCCACTTT

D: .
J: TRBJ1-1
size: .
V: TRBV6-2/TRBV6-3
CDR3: CASSLGWRDTEAFF
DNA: TGTGCCAGCAGCCTAGGGTGGCGGGACACTGAAGCTTTCTTT

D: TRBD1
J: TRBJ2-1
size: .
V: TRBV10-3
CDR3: CAISESGTVSYNEQFF
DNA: TGTGCCATCAGTGAGTCGGGGACAGTGTCCTACAATGAGCAGTTCTTC

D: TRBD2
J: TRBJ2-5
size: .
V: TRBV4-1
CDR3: CASSPWTSGGSGETQYF
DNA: TGCGCCAGCAGCCCCTGGACTAGCGGGGGATCGGGAGAGACCCAGTACTTC

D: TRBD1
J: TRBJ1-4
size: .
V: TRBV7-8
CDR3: CASSLTGEELFF
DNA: TGTGCCAGCAGCTTAACAGGGGAGGAACTGTTTTTT

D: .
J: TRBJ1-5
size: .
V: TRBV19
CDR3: CASSIGGGQPQHF
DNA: TGTGCCAGTAGTATCGGGGGGGGCCAGCCCCAGCATTTT

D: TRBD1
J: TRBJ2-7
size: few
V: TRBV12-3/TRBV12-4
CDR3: CASNHYGQGAYEQYF
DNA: TGTGCCAGCAACCACTACGGACAGGGGGCCTACGAGCAGTACTTC

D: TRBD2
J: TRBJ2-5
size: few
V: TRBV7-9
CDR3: CASSPGTSGAKQETQYF
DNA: TGTGCCAGCAGCCCCGGGACTAGCGGGGCTAAACAAGAGACCCAGTACTTC

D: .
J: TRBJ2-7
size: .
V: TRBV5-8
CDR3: CASRQDSPYGSLEQYF
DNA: TGTGCCAGCAGACAGGACAGTCCCTACGGATCCCTCGAGCAGTACTTC

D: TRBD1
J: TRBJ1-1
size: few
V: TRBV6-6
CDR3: CASSYKQGWTEAFF
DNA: TGTGCCAGCAGTTACAAACAGGGGTGGACTGAAGCTTTCTTT

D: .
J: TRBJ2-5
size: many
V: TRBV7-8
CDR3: CASSLRPRVETQYF
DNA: TGTGCCAGCAGCTTAAGGCCCAGGGTAGAGACCCAGTACTTC

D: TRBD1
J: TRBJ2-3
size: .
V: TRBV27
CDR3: CASSEQGERSTDTQYF
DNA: TGTGCCAGCAGTGAACAGGGGGAGAGAAGCACAGATACGCAGTATTTT

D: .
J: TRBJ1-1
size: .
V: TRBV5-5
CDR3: CASSLTHMNTEAFF
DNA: TGTGCCAGCAGCTTAACACATATGAACACTGAAGCTTTCTTT

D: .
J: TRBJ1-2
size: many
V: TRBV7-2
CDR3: CASTNRVSNYGYTF
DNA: TGTGCCAGCACCAACAGGGTTTCTAACTATGGCTACACCTTC

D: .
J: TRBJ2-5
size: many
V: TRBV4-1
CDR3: CASSQDSVGKTQYF
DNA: TGCGCCAGCAGCCAAGACTCGGTCGGGAAGACCCAGTACTTC

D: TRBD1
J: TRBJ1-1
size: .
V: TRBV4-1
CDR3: CASSQRDRGSNTEAFF
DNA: TGCGCCAGCAGCCAACGGGACAGGGGCTCGAACACTGAAGCTTTCTTT

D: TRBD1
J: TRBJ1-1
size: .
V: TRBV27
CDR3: CASSPPTGRITEAFF
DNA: TGTGCCAGCAGTCCTCCGACAGGGAGGATCACTGAAGCTTTCTTT

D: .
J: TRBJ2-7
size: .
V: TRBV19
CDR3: CASAFGVGYEQYF
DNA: TGTGCCAGTGCCTTTGGGGTCGGCTACGAGCAGTACTTC

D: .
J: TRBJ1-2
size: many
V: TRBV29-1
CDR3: CSVTRGSNYGYTF
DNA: TGCAGCGTTACCAGGGGCTCCAACTATGGCTACACCTTC

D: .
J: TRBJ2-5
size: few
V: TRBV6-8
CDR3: CASSYSPLGYGETQYF
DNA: TGTGCCAGCAGTTACTCGCCTCTCGGGTACGGGGAGACCCAGTACTTT